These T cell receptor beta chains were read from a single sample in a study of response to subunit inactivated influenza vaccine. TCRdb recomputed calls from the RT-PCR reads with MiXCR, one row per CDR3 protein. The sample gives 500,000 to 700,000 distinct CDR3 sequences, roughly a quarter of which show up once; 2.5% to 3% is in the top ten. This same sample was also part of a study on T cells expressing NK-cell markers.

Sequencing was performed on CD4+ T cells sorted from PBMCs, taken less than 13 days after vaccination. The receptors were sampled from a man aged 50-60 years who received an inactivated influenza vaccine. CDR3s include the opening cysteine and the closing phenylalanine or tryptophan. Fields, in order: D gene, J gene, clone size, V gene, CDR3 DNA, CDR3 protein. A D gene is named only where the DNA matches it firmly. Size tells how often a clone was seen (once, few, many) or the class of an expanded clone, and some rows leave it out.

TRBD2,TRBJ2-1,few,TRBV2,TGTGCCAGCAGGAGCGCCCGACTAGCGGGAGGTAACTCCTACAATGAGCAGTTCTTC,CASRSARLAGGNSYNEQFF
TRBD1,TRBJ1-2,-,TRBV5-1,TGCGCCAGCAGACAAAGGACAGGGGGCTCCGACTATGGCTACACCTTC,CASRQRTGGSDYGYTF
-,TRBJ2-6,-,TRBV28,TGTGCCAGCAGTTTAATCAGAGGGGCGCGTGGGGCCAACGTCCTGACTTTC,CASSLIRGARGANVLTF
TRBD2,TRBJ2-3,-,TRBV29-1,TGCAGCGTTCGGGAGGCCTCTAGCACAGATACGCAGTATTTT,CSVREASSTDTQYF
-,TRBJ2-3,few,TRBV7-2,TGTGCCAGCAGCTTACTCTCCCACTCCACAGATACGCAGTATTTT,CASSLLSHSTDTQYF
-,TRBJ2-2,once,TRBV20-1,TGCAGTGCTAGACAGTGGGGGACCGGGGAGCTGTTTTTT,CSARQWGTGELFF
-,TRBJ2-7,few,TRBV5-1,TGCGCCAGCAGCTTGGGTACTAGTACCTCCTACGAGCAGTACTTC,CASSLGTSTSYEQYF
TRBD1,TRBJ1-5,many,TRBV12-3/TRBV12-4,TGTGCCAGCAGCTTAGCAGGGGGAAGCAATCAGCCCCAGCATTTT,CASSLAGGSNQPQHF
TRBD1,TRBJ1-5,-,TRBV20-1,TGCAGTGCTAGAGATTCGGGGCCAGGGGGGTCACTCAGCAATCAGCCCCAGCATTTT,CSARDSGPGGSLSNQPQHF
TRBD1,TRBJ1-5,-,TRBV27,TGTGCCAGCAAGCCGGACAGGGGTCGTAATCAGCCCCAGCATTTT,CASKPDRGRNQPQHF
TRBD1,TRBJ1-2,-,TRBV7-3,TGTGCCAGCAGTCCTACCACAGGGGGAAAAGGTGGCTACACCTTC,CASSPTTGGKGGYTF
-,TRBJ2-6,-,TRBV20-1,TGCAGTGCTAGCGGGGGACAGCCGCCCAACTCTGGGGCCAACGTCCTGACTTTC,CSASGGQPPNSGANVLTF
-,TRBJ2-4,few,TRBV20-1,TGCAGTGCGAGTAAAAGCAGGATGGATGAAATTCAGTACTTC,CSASKSRMDEIQYF
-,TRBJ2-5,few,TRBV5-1,TGCGCCAGCAGCCCCCAGGGACAACGGGAGACCCAGTACTTC,CASSPQGQRETQYF
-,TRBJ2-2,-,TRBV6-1,TGTGCCAGCAGTCTTCGGAACGGGGAGCTGTTTTTT,CASSLRNGELFF
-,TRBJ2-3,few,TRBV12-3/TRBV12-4,TGTGCCAGCAGTTTTCAGGGATTAGGCACAGATACGCAGTATTTT,CASSFQGLGTDTQYF
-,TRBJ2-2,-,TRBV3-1,TGTGCCAGCAGCCCCAGAGGTGGGGAGCTGTTTTTT,CASSPRGGELFF
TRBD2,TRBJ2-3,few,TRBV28,TGTGCCAGCAACCCGGGACTAAGCACAGATACGCAGTATTTT,CASNPGLSTDTQYF
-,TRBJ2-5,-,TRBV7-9,TGTGCCAGCAGCTTAGGGGTTGGAAATCTGCAAGAGACCCAGTACTTC,CASSLGVGNLQETQYF
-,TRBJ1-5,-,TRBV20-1,TGCAGTGCTAGAGGGAGGGGGACGGGGATTCAGCCCCAGCATTTT,CSARGRGTGIQPQHF
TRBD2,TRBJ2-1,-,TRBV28,TGTGCCAGCAGTTTGTGGACGTTAGGTGGACTAGAAAACGATGAGCAGTTCTTC,CASSLWTLGGLENDEQFF
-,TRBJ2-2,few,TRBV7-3,TGTGCCAGCAGCTTAAAATTTTCCGGGGAGCTGTTTTTT,CASSLKFSGELFF
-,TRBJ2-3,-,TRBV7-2,TGTGCCAGCAGCTATACGGGGTCGGGCACAGATACGCAGTATTTT,CASSYTGSGTDTQYF
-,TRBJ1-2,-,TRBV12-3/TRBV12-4,TGTGCCACCATTGGTCCTGGTTATGCTAACTATGGCTACACCTTC,CATIGPGYANYGYTF
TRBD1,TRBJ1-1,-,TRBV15,TGTGCCACCAGCAGAGGGGGGACAGCTAACACTGAAGCTTTCTTT,CATSRGGTANTEAFF
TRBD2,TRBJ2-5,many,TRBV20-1,TGCAGTGCTACCCGTTGGGGGACTAACAACCAAGAGACCCAGTACTTC,CSATRWGTNNQETQYF
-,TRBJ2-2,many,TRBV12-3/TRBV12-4,TGTGCCAGCAGTTTAGGGCCCGCGAACACCGGGGAGCTGTTTTTT,CASSLGPANTGELFF
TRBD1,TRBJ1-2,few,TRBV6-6,TGTGCCAGCAGTCCCCAAGGGGGCCATGGCTACACCTTC,CASSPQGGHGYTF
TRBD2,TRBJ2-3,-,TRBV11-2,TGTGCCAGCAGCTGGGGACTAGCGGAGATCACAGATACGCAGTATTTT,CASSWGLAEITDTQYF
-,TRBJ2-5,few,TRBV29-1,TGCAGCGTTGTTTGGTCCACAGAGACCCAGTACTTC,CSVVWSTETQYF
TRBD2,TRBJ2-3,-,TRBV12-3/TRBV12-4,TGTGCCAGCAGTCCTTCTAGCGGGGGTGGGTATACGCAGTATTTT,CASSPSSGGGYTQYF
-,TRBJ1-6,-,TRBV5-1,TGCGCCAGCAGCTCGGGGGGGACGGGCTATAATTCACCCCTCCACTTT,CASSSGGTGYNSPLHF
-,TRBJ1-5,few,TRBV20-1,TGCAGTGCTAGAGCCCAGGCGGGGTTAAGCCAGCCCCAGCATTTT,CSARAQAGLSQPQHF
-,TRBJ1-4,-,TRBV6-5,TGTGCCAGCAGTTACGGGGGGCGGGATGAAAAACTGTTTTTT,CASSYGGRDEKLFF
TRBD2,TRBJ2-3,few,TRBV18,TGTGCCAGCTCGTGGACTAGCGGGCGGAGCACAGATACGCAGTATTTT,CASSWTSGRSTDTQYF